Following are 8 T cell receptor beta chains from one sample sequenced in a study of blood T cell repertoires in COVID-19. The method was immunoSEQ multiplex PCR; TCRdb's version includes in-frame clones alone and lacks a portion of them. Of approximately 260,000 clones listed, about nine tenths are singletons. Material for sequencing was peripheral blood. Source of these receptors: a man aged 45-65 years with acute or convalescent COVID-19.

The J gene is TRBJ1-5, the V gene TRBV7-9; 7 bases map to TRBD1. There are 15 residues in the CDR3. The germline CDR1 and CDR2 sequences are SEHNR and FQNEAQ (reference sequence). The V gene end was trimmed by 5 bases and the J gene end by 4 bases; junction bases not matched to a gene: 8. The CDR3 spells CASSAPGTENQPQHF. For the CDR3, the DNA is TGTGCCAGCAGCGCCCCCGGGACAGAAAATCAGCCCCAGCATTTT.

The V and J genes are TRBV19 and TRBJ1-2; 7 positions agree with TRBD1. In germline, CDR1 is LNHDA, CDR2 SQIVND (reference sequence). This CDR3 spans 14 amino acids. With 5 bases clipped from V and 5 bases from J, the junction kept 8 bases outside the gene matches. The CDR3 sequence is CASSPRDSGYGYTF. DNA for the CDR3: TGTGCCAGTAGTCCCCGGGACAGCGGTTATGGCTACACCTTC.

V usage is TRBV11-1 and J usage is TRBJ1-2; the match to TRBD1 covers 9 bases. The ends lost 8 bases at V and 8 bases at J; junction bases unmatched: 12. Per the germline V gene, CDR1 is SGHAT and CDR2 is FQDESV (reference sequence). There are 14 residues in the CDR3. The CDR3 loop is CASGGNRDRAGYTF. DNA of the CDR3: TGTGCCAGCGGAGGGAACCGGGACAGGGCAGGCTACACCTTC. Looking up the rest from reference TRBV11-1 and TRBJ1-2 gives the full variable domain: EAEVAQSPRYKITEKSQAVAFWCDPISGHATLYWYRQILGQGPELLVQFQDESVVDDSQLPKDRFSAERLKGVDSTLKIQPAELGDSAMYLCASGGNRDRAGYTFGSGTRLTVV.

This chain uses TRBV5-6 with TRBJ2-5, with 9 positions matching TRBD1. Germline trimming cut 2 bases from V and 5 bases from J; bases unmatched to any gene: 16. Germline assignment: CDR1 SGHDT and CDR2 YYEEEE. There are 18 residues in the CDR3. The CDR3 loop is CASSLQRAWTGEGETQYF. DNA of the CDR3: TGTGCCAGCAGCTTACAAAGGGCCTGGACAGGGGAAGGTGAGACCCAGTACTTC.

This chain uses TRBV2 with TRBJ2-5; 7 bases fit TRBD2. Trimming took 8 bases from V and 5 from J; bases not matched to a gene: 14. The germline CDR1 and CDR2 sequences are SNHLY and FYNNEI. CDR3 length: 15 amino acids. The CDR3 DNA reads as TGTGCCAGCGGGTCGGGGGGTGCCAGTTGGGAGACCCAGTACTTC. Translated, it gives CASGSGGASWETQYF. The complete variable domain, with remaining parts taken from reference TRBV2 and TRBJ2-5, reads EPEVTQTPSHQVTQMGQEVILRCVPISNHLYFYWYRQILGQKVEFLVSFYNNEISEKSEIFDDQFSVERPDGSNFTLKIRSTKLEDSAMYFCASGSGGASWETQYFGPGTRLLVL.

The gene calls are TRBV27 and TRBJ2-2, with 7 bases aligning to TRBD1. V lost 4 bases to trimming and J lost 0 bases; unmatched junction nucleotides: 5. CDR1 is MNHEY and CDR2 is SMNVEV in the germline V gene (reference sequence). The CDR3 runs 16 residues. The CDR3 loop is CASSSDRRSNTGELFF. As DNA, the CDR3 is TGTGCCAGCAGTTCGGACAGGAGATCGAACACCGGGGAGCTGTTTTTT.

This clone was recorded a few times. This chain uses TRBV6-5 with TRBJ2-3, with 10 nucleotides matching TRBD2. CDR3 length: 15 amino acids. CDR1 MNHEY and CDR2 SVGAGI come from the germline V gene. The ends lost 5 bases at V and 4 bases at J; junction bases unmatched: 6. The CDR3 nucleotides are TGTGCCAGCAGTCTCGGGACTAGCGATTCAGATACGCAGTATTTT. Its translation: CASSLGTSDSDTQYF.

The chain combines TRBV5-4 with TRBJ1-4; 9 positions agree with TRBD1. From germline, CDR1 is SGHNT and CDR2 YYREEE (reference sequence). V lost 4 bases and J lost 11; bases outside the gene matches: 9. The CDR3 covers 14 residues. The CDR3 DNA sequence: TGTGCCAGCAGCCTCGGACAGGGGCCTGAGAAACTGTTTTTT. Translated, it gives CASSLGQGPEKLFF. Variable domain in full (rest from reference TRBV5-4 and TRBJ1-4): ETGVTQSPTHLIKTRGQQVTLRCSSQSGHNTVSWYQQALGQGPQFIFQYYREEENGRGNFPPRFSGLQFPNYSSELNVNALELDDSALYLCASSLGQGPEKLFFGSGTQLSVL.